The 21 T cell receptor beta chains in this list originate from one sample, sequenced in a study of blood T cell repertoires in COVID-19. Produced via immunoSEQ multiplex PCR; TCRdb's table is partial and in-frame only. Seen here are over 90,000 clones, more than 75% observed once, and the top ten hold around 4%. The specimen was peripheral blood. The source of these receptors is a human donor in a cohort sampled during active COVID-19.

The CDR3 is CASSPDRGHSGNTIYF. Written as DNA, the CDR3 is TGTGCCAGCAGCCCGGACAGGGGGCATTCTGGAAACACCATATATTTT. The J gene is TRBJ1-3, the V gene TRBV7-9; 11 bases agree with TRBD1. CDR1 and CDR2 from the germline V gene are SEHNR and FQNEAQ (reference sequence). The CDR3 extends over 16 amino acids. V gave up 5 bases and J gave up 1 base; unmatched junction bases: 4.

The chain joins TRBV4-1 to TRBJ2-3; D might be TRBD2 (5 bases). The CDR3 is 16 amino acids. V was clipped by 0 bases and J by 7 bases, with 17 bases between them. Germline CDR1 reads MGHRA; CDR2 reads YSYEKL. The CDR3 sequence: CASSQDGPPGKYTQYF. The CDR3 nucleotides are TGCGCCAGCAGCCAAGATGGACCCCCGGGGAAATATACGCAGTATTTT.

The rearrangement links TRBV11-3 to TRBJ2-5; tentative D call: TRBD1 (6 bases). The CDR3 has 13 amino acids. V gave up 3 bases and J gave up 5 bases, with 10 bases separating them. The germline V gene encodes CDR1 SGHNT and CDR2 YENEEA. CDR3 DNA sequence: TGTGCCAGCAGCTTCTCAGGGGTGGAGACCCAGTACTTC. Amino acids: CASSFSGVETQYF.

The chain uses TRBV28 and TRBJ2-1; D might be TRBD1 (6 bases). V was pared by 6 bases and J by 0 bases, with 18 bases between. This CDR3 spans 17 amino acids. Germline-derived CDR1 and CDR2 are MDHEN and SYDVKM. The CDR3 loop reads CASSAIGGLSSYNEQFF. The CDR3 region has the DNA TGTGCCAGCAGCGCTATAGGGGGTTTGAGCTCCTACAATGAGCAGTTCTTC. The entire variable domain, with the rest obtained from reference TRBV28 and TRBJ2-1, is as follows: DVKVTQSSRYLVKRTGEKVFLECVQDMDHENMFWYRQDPGLGLRLIYFSYDVKMKEKGDIPEGYSVSREKKERFSLILESASTNQTSMYLCASSAIGGLSSYNEQFFGPGTRLTVL.

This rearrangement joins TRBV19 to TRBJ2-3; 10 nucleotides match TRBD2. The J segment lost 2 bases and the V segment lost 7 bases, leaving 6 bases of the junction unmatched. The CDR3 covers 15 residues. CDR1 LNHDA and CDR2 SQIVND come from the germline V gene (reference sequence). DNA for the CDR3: TGTGCCAGTAAGGTGACTAGCGGGTCCACAGATACGCAGTATTTT. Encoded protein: CASKVTSGSTDTQYF.

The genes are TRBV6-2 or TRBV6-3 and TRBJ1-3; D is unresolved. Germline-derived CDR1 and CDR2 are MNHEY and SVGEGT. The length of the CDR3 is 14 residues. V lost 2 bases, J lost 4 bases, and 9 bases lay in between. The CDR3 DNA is TGTGCCAGCAGTTACGAGAGGAGAGGAAACACCATATATTTT. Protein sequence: CASSYERRGNTIYF.

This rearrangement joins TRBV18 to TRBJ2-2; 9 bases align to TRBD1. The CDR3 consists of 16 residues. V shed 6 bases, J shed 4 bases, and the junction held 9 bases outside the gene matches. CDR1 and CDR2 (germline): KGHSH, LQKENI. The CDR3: CASSPPGQGATGELFF. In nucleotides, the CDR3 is TGTGCCAGCTCTCCCCCGGGACAGGGCGCCACCGGGGAGCTGTTTTTT.

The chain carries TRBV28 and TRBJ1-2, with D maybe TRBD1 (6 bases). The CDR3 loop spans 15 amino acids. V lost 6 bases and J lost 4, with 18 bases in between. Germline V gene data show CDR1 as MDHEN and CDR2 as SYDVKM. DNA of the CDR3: TGTGCCAGCAGCCAAGATCAGGGGAGCGGCTATGGCTACACCTTC. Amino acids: CASSQDQGSGYGYTF.

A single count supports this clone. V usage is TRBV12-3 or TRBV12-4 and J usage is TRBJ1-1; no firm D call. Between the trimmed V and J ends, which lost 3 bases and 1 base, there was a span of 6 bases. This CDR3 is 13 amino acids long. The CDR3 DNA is TGTGCCAGCAGTTTGAACAGGAACACTGAAGCTTTCTTT. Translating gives CASSLNRNTEAFF.

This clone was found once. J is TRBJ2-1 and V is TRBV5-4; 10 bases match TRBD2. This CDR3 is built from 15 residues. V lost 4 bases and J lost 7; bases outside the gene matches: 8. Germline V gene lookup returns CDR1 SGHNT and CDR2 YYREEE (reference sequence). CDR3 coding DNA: TGTGCCAGCAGCCTCAGCGGGGGGGCCGGAAATGAGCAGTTCTTC. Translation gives CASSLSGGAGNEQFF.

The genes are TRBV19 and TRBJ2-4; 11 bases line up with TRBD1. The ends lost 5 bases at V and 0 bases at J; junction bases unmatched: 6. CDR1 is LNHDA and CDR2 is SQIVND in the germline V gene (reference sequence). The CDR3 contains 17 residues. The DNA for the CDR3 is TGTGCCAGTAGTCCTGCGGACAGGGGGCTAGCCAAAAACATTCAGTACTTC. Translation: CASSPADRGLAKNIQYF. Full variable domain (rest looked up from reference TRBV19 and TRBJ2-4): DGGITQSPKYLFRKEGQNVTLSCEQNLNHDAMYWYRQDPGQGLRLIYYSQIVNDFQKGDIAEGYSVSREKKESFPLTVTSAQKNPTAFYLCASSPADRGLAKNIQYFGAGTRLSVL.

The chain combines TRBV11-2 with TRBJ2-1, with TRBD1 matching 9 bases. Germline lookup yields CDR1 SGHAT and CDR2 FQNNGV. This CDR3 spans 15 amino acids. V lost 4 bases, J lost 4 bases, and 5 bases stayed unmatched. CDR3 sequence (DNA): TGTGCCAGCAGCTCATACGGACAGGGGTACAATGAGCAGTTCTTC. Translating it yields CASSSYGQGYNEQFF.

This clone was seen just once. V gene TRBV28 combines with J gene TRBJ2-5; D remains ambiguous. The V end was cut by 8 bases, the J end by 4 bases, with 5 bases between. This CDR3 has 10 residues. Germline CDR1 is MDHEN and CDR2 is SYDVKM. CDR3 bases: TGTGCCAGCCTAGGAGAGACCCAGTACTTC. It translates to CASLGETQYF. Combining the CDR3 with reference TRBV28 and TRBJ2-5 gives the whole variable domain DVKVTQSSRYLVKRTGEKVFLECVQDMDHENMFWYRQDPGLGLRLIYFSYDVKMKEKGDIPEGYSVSREKKERFSLILESASTNQTSMYLCASLGETQYFGPGTRLLVL.

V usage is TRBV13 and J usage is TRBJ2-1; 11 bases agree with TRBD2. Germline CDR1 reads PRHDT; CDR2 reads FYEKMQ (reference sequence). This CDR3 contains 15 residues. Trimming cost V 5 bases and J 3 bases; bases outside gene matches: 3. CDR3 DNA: TGTGCCAGCAGCGTGCTAGCGGGGGGCTACAATGAGCAGTTCTTC. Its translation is CASSVLAGGYNEQFF. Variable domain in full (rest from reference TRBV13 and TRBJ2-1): AAGVIQSPRHLIKEKRETATLKCYPIPRHDTVYWYQQGPGQDPQFLISFYEKMQSDKGSIPDRFSAQQFSDYHSELNMSSLELGDSALYFCASSVLAGGYNEQFFGPGTRLTVL.

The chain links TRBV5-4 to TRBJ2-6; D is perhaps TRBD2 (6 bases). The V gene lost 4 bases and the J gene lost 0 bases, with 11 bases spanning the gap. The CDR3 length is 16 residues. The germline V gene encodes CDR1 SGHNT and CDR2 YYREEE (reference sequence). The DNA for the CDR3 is TGTGCCAGCAGCGTCGGAGGGGACTCTGGGGCCAACGTCCTGACTTTC. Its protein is CASSVGGDSGANVLTF.

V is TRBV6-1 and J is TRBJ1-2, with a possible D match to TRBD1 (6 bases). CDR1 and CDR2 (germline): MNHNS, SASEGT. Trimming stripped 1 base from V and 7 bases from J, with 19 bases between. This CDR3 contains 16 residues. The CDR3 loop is CASSEVLQGLRAGYTF. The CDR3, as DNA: TGTGCCAGCAGTGAAGTTCTTCAGGGGCTGAGGGCTGGCTACACCTTC.

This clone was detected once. CDR3 in amino acids: CASSPRGRGDYGYTF. Here the CDR3 DNA reads TGTGCCAGCAGCCCCCGGGGGAGGGGCGACTATGGCTACACCTTC. The rearrangement uses TRBV3-1 (or the pseudogene TRBV3-2) and TRBJ1-2; a possible D gene is TRBD1 (5 bases). From germline, CDR1 is LGHDT and CDR2 YNNKEL (reference sequence). V was trimmed by 4 bases and J by 3 bases, leaving 15 bases between them. This CDR3 region has 15 residues.

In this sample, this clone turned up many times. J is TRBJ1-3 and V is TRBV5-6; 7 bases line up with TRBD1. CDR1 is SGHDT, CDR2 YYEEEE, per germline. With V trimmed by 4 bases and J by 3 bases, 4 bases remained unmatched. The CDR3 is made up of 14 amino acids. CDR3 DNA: TGTGCCAGCAGCATCAGGGGGATTGGAAACACCATATATTTT. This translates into CASSIRGIGNTIYF. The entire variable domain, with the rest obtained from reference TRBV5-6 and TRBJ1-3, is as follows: DAGVTQSPTHLIKTRGQQVTLRCSPKSGHDTVSWYQQALGQGPQFIFQYYEEEERQRGNFPDRFSGHQFPNYSSELNVNALLLGDSALYLCASSIRGIGNTIYFGEGSWLTVV.

DNA of the CDR3: TGCGCCAGCAGCTTACAGGGACTATTTCCCTACGAGCAGTACTTC. Amino acids: CASSLQGLFPYEQYF. The chain recombines TRBV5-1 with TRBJ2-7, with a weak D call TRBD2 (7 bases). V dropped 2 bases and J dropped 2 bases, with 14 bases sitting between them. Germline CDR1 SGHRS, CDR2 YFSETQ. The CDR3 is 15 residues long. Full variable domain (remainder filled in from reference TRBV5-1 and TRBJ2-7): KAGVTQTPRYLIKTRGQQVTLSCSPISGHRSVSWYQQTPGQGLQFLFEYFSETQRNKGNFPGRFSGRQFSNSRSEMNVSTLELGDSALYLCASSLQGLFPYEQYFGPGTRLTVT.

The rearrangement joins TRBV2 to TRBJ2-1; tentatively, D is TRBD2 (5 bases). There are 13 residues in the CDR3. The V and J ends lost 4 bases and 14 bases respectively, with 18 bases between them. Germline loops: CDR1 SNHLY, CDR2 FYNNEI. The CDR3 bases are TGTGCCAGCAGTGTCCAACCCATCTCCGGGGAGTTCTTC. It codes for CASSVQPISGEFF. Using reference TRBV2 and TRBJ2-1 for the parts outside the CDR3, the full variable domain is EPEVTQTPSHQVTQMGQEVILRCVPISNHLYFYWYRQILGQKVEFLVSFYNNEISEKSEIFDDQFSVERPDGSNFTLKIRSTKLEDSAMYFCASSVQPISGEFFGPGTRLTVL.

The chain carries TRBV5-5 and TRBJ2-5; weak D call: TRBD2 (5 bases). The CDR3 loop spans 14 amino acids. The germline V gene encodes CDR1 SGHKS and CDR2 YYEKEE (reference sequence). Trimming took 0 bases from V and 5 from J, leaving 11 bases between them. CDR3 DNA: TGTGCCAGCAGCTTGGGTGACCGAGGGGAGACCCAGTACTTC. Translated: CASSLGDRGETQYF.